This TCR beta chain was identified during a study of blood T cells in healthy people across ages. Whole-study findings and limits: TCR beta diversity tracked closely with naive T cell percentage. In long-lived donors, naive CD4+ cell counts and diversity exceeded those of aged donors.

Extracted total RNA amounted to at least 5.5 micrograms for each sample. Alongside a J-beta primer mix, a sample-barcoded 5' primer served in a second PCR lasting roughly 6 to 11 cycles. TCRdb called the 5' RACE reads again in MiXCR, with one record for every CDR3 protein. This sample has about 1.8 million distinct CDR3 sequences, with roughly 52% found just once. In the case of this clonotype: Its antigen is currently unknown.

The source of this sequence is a woman between 35 and 50 years old in good health. Sequenced material: blood.

CDR3 in DNA: TGTGCCAGCCGCCGGGGGGGGGCACACTCACCGGTGGATACGCAGTATTTT. Encoded protein: CASRRGGAHSPVDTQYF. V gene TRBV7-8 combines with J gene TRBJ2-3; 8 positions match TRBD2. CDR1 is SGHVS and CDR2 is FQNEAQ in the germline V gene. V was pared by 8 bases and J by 6 bases, with 19 bases of the junction left unmatched. There are 17 residues in the CDR3.